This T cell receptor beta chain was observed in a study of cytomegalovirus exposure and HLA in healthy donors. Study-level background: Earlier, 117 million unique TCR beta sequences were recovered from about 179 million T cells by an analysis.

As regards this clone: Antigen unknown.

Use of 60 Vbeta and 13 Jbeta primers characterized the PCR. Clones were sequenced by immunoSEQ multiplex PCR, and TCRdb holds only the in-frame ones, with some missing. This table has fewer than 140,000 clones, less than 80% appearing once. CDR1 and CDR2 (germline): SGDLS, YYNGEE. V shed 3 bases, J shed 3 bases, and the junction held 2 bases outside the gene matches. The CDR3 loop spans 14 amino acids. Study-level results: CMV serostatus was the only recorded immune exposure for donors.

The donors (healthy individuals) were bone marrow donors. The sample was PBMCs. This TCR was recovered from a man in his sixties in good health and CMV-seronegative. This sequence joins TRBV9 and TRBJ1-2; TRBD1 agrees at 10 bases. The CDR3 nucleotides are TGTGCCAGCAGCGGGACAGGGGGGGACTATGGCTACACCTTC. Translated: CASSGTGGDYGYTF.